The present T cell receptor (beta chain) was sequenced within a study of cytomegalovirus exposure and HLA in healthy donors. At the level of the study: Early released data comprised 80 million to 100 million unique TCRs from HLA-typed donors.

In germline, CDR1 is MNHEY, CDR2 SVGAGI. Deletions cut 2 bases from V and 14 bases from J, with 13 bases between. This CDR3 spans 13 amino acids. Amplification used 60 Vbeta primers and 13 Jbeta primers. Repertoires were generated with immunoSEQ multiplex PCR, while TCRdb's copy carries only in-frame clones and drops some. The sample has 250,000 or so clones, 85% to 95% seen once; the top ten hold about 1.8%. V and J are TRBV6-5 and TRBJ1-6; D remains unclear. The specimen sequenced was PBMCs. The sequence derives from a girl aged 2 to 9 in good health and CMV-seronegative. The CDR3 is CASSYQPREALHF. The CDR3, as DNA: TGTGCCAGCAGTTACCAGCCTCGTGAGGCCCTCCACTTT.